This is a list of T cell receptor beta chains from one sample in a study of shared clonotypes between healthy human individuals. Assay used: immunoSEQ multiplex PCR; TCRdb lists only in-frame clones, some missing. In the table there are roughly 850,000 clones, about 96% of which are singletons. The specimen was naive CD8+ T cells sorted from blood. These receptor sequences come from a man aged 30 to 45 in good health. Each CDR3 is given with its conserved first and last residue. The D gene is left open where the match is weak. Some rows have no size entry. The others give once, few or many, or a class for an expanded clone.

>.|TRBV27|.|TRBJ1-1
CASSSRGGRNTEAFF
TGTGCCAGCAGTAGTCGAGGGGGTCGGAACACTGAAGCTTTCTTT
>.|TRBV28|.|TRBJ2-7
CASCRDRYYEQYF
TGTGCCAGTTGCCGTGACAGATACTACGAGCAGTACTTC
>once|TRBV14|TRBD2|TRBJ2-1
CASSQDTVLAGDYNEQFF
TGTGCCAGCAGCCAAGATACGGTACTAGCGGGGGATTACAATGAGCAGTTCTTC
>.|TRBV19|.|TRBJ1-5
CASSIVVDQPQHF
TGTGCCAGTAGTATAGTGGTCGATCAGCCCCAGCATTTT
>.|TRBV7-2|.|TRBJ2-2
CASSSYRDTGELFF
TGTGCCAGCAGCTCCTACAGGGACACCGGGGAGCTGTTTTTT
>.|TRBV29-1|.|TRBJ2-7
CSVEDRRSFGARYEQYF
TGCAGCGTTGAAGATCGCCGAAGTTTTGGGGCCCGCTACGAGCAGTACTTC
>.|TRBV27|.|TRBJ1-5
CASSLRGHWQPQHF
TGTGCCAGCAGTTTACGGGGGCATTGGCAGCCCCAGCATTTT
>.|TRBV5-6|.|TRBJ1-1
CASTRETRNTEAFF
TGTGCCAGCACTAGAGAGACAAGGAACACTGAAGCTTTCTTT
>once|TRBV4-3|TRBD2|TRBJ2-3
CASSQEPAGGSTDTQYF
TGCGCCAGCAGCCAAGAACCAGCGGGAGGCAGCACAGATACGCAGTATTTT
>.|TRBV11-2|TRBD2|TRBJ2-7
CASRPLAESYEQYF
TGTGCCAGCCGTCCGCTAGCGGAATCCTACGAGCAGTACTTC
>.|TRBV7-9|.|TRBJ2-7
CASSTDSVYEQYF
TGTGCCAGCAGCACGGACAGTGTCTACGAGCAGTACTTC
>.|TRBV11-3|.|TRBJ2-1
CASSLGLLSSYNEQFF
TGTGCCAGCAGCTTAGGCCTCCTAAGCTCCTACAATGAGCAGTTCTTC
>.|TRBV21-1|.|TRBJ1-1
CASREGFLDTEAFF
TGTGCCAGCAGAGAGGGGTTCTTGGACACTGAAGCTTTCTTT
>.|TRBV28|.|TRBJ2-7
CASRRGQSYEQYF
TGTGCCAGCAGGCGGGGACAGTCCTACGAGCAGTACTTC
>few|TRBV18|.|TRBJ2-1
CASSPSDGYNEQFF
TGTGCCAGCTCTCCTTCTGATGGATACAATGAGCAGTTCTTC
>.|TRBV11-3|.|TRBJ2-5
CASSSQWDIQETQYF
TGTGCCAGCAGCTCCCAATGGGACATCCAAGAGACCCAGTACTTC
>.|TRBV7-9|TRBD1|TRBJ1-1
CASSYTQGANTEAFF
TGTGCCAGCAGCTATACTCAGGGGGCGAACACTGAAGCTTTCTTT
>.|TRBV27|TRBD2|TRBJ2-7
CASMGLASYEQYF
TGTGCCAGCATGGGACTAGCATCCTACGAGCAGTACTTC
>.|TRBV5-1|.|TRBJ1-1
CASRDMNTEAFF
TGCGCCAGCAGGGATATGAACACTGAAGCTTTCTTT
>once|TRBV29-1|TRBD1|TRBJ2-7
CSAQGPGGTYEQYF
TGCAGCGCCCAAGGGCCAGGGGGAACCTACGAGCAGTACTTC
>.|TRBV7-9|.|TRBJ2-2
CASSSARGAGELFF
TGTGCCAGCAGCTCGGCCAGGGGGGCCGGGGAGCTGTTTTTT
>.|TRBV6-1|.|TRBJ2-3
CASSLYTDTQYF
TGTGCCAGCAGTCTGTACACAGATACGCAGTATTTT
>.|TRBV7-7|TRBD1|TRBJ2-5
CASSFTGGQETQYF
TGTGCCAGCAGCTTTACAGGGGGCCAAGAGACCCAGTACTTC
>once|TRBV5-1|TRBD2|TRBJ2-7
CASSGGTSGRRYYEQYF
TGCGCCAGCAGCGGCGGGACTAGCGGGAGGAGGTACTACGAGCAGTACTTC
>.|TRBV5-1|TRBD1|TRBJ2-1
CASSQKTGYNEQFF
TGCGCCAGCAGCCAGAAGACAGGGTACAATGAGCAGTTCTTC
>.|TRBV6-1|TRBD1|TRBJ2-1
CASSEYGTGGYNEQFF
TGTGCCAGCAGTGAATATGGGACAGGGGGCTACAATGAGCAGTTCTTC
>.|TRBV6-6|.|TRBJ1-2
CASTPGGYTPHGYTF
TGTGCCAGCACCCCCGGAGGGTATACACCACATGGCTACACCTTC
>.|TRBV7-8|.|TRBJ2-7
CASSLEPRSYEQYF
TGTGCCAGCAGCTTAGAGCCAAGATCCTACGAGCAGTACTTC
>.|TRBV7-9|.|TRBJ1-2
CASSPWGRDNYGYTF
TGTGCCAGCAGCCCCTGGGGTAGGGACAACTATGGCTACACCTTC
>.|TRBV7-9|.|TRBJ2-7
CASSLVGGRYEQYF
TGTGCCAGCAGCTTAGTTGGGGGCCGATACGAGCAGTACTTC
>.|TRBV11-2|.|TRBJ2-3
CASSQVVATDTQYF
TGTGCCAGCAGCCAAGTGGTAGCCACAGATACGCAGTATTTT
>.|TRBV11-2|.|TRBJ1-1
CASSLNSWGNTEAFF
TGTGCCAGCAGCTTAAACTCCTGGGGGAACACTGAAGCTTTCTTT
>.|TRBV28|.|TRBJ1-4
CASSFRLGAGEKLFF
TGTGCCAGCAGTTTTCGTCTGGGGGCGGGTGAAAAACTGTTTTTT
>.|TRBV10-3|.|TRBJ2-5
CAISEVGAQETQYF
TGTGCCATCAGTGAAGTGGGGGCCCAAGAGACCCAGTACTTC
>.|TRBV11-1|TRBD2|TRBJ2-7
CASSSPGGTKYF
TGTGCCAGCAGCTCCCCGGGGGGGACCAAGTACTTC
>.|TRBV28|TRBD2|TRBJ2-4
CASSPLGEGLDIQYF
TGTGCCAGCAGTCCACTCGGGGAGGGCCTGGACATTCAGTACTTC
>.|TRBV30|.|TRBJ1-1
CAWNTGLGTEAFF
TGTGCCTGGAATACAGGGTTGGGAACTGAAGCTTTCTTT
>once|TRBV19|TRBD2|TRBJ2-7
CASSAFGTSGYEQYF
TGTGCCAGTAGTGCGTTCGGGACTAGCGGCTACGAGCAGTACTTC
>.|TRBV11-2|TRBD2|TRBJ2-7
CASSLEGSGIPYEQYF
TGTGCCAGCAGCTTAGAGGGTAGCGGGATACCCTACGAGCAGTACTTC
>.|TRBV7-6|TRBD2|TRBJ2-7
CASSFSLARGLAGSYEQYF
TGTGCCAGCAGCTTCTCGCTAGCTAGGGGACTAGCGGGCTCCTACGAGCAGTACTTC
>.|TRBV11-2|.|TRBJ2-4
CASRETGSIQYF
TGTGCCAGCAGAGAAACAGGGAGCATTCAGTACTTC
>.|TRBV7-9|.|TRBJ2-1
CASSLRVGEYNEQFF
TGTGCCAGCAGCTTAAGGGTCGGTGAATACAATGAGCAGTTCTTC
>.|TRBV6-1|.|TRBJ2-1
CASREQGGSYNEQFF
TGTGCCAGCAGAGAACAGGGTGGCTCCTACAATGAGCAGTTCTTC
>.|TRBV27|.|TRBJ2-7
CASSYRGAYEQYF
TGTGCCAGCAGTTATAGAGGCGCCTACGAGCAGTACTTC
>.|TRBV11-3|.|TRBJ2-2
CASSSRDPRGGELFF
TGTGCCAGCAGCTCACGGGACCCTCGGGGCGGGGAGCTGTTTTTT
>.|TRBV7-9|.|TRBJ2-2
CASRSTKRQPTPPGELFF
TGTGCCAGCAGATCGACTAAGAGGCAGCCGACACCACCCGGGGAGCTGTTTTTT
>once|TRBV27|TRBD2|TRBJ2-7
CASSSTSSYEQYF
TGTGCCAGCAGTTCGACTAGCAGCTACGAGCAGTACTTC
>.|TRBV28|TRBD2|TRBJ2-3
CASSLSGREDTQYF
TGTGCCAGCAGTTTGTCAGGGAGGGAAGATACGCAGTATTTT
>.|TRBV7-8|.|TRBJ1-1
CASSLAGEYTEAFF
TGTGCCAGCAGCTTAGCTGGGGAATACACTGAAGCTTTCTTT
>.|TRBV25-1|.|TRBJ2-7
CASRGLYEQYF
TGTGCCAGCCGCGGCCTCTACGAGCAGTACTTC
>.|TRBV19|.|TRBJ2-7
CASRTPGKKAYEQYF
TGTGCCAGTAGAACCCCAGGGAAGAAGGCCTACGAGCAGTACTTC
>.|TRBV4-3|.|TRBJ1-1
CASSQDPGMSTEAFF
TGCGCCAGCAGCCAAGATCCAGGGATGAGCACTGAAGCTTTCTTT
>.|TRBV4-3|.|TRBJ2-3
CASSQDDSDTQYF
TGCGCCAGCAGCCAAGATGACAGTGATACGCAGTATTTT
>once|TRBV7-2|.|TRBJ2-4
CASSSPRAKNIQYF
TGTGCCAGCAGCTCACCAAGAGCCAAAAACATTCAGTACTTC
>.|TRBV7-9|.|TRBJ1-5
CASSSGTAGMDQPQHF
TGTGCCAGCAGCTCCGGGACGGCAGGTATGGATCAGCCCCAGCATTTT
>.|TRBV25-1|TRBD1|TRBJ1-4
CASSDPRTGEKLFF
TGTGCCAGCAGTGACCCACGGACAGGTGAAAAACTGTTTTTT
>.|TRBV28|TRBD2|TRBJ2-7
CASSLRLAGSYEQYF
TGTGCCAGCAGTTTGAGACTAGCGGGGTCCTACGAGCAGTACTTC